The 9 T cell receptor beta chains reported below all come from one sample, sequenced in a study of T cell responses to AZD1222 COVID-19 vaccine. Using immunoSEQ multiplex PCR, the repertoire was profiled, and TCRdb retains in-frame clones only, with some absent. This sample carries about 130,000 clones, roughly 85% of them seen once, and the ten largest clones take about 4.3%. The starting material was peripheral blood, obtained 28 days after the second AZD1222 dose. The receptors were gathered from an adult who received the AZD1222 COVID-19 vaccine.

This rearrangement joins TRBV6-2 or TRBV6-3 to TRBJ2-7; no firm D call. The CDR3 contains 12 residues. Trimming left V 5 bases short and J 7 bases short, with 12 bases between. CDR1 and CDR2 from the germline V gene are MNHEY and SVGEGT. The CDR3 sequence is CASSRLPGEQYF. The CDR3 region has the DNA TGTGCCAGCAGTCGGCTTCCTGGGGAGCAGTACTTC.

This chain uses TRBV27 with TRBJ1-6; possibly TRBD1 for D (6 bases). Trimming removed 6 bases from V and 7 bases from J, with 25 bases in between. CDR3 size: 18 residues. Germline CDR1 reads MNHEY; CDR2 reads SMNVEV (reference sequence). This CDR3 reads CASSHPPGHLRGNSPLHF. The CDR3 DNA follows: TGTGCCAGCAGCCATCCTCCGGGACACCTTAGGGGCAATTCACCCCTCCACTTT.

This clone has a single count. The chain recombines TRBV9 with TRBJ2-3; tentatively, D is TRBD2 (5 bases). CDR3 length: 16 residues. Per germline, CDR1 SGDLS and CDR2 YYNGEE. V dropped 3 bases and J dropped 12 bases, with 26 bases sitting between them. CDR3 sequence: CASSEGIFARADNQYF. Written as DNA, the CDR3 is TGTGCCAGCAGCGAGGGTATATTTGCGCGGGCCGACAACCAGTATTTT.

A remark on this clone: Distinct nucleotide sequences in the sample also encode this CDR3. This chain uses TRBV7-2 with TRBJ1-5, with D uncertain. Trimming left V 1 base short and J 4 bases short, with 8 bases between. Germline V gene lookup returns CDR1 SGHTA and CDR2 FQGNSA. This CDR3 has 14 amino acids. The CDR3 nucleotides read TGTGCCAGCAGCTTAGATACGGGAAATCAGCCCCAGCATTTT. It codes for CASSLDTGNQPQHF.

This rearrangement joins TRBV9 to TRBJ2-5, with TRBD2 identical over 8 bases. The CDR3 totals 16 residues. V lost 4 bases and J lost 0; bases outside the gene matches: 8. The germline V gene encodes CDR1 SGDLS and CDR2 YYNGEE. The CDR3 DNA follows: TGTGCCAGCAGCCCAATAAGCGGGGGCAACCAAGAGACCCAGTACTTC. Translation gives CASSPISGGNQETQYF.

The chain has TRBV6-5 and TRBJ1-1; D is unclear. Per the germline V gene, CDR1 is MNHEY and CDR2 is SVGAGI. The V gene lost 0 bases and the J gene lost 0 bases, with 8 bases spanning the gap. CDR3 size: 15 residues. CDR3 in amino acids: CASSYSNVLNTEAFF. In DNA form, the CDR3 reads TGTGCCAGCAGTTACTCGAATGTCCTGAACACTGAAGCTTTCTTT.

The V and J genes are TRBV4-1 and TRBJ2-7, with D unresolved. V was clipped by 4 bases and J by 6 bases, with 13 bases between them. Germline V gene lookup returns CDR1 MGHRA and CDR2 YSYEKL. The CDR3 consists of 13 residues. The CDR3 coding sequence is TGCGCCAGCAGCCGGGATCAAGCCTCCGAGCAGTACTTC. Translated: CASSRDQASEQYF.

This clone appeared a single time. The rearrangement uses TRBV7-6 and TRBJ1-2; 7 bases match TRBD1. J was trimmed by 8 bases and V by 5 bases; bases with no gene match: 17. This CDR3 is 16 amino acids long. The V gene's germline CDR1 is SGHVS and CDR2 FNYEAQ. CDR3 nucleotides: TGTGCCAGCAGCCTTAGCGACAGGGCCAACTTTTGGGGCTACACCTTC. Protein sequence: CASSLSDRANFWGYTF.

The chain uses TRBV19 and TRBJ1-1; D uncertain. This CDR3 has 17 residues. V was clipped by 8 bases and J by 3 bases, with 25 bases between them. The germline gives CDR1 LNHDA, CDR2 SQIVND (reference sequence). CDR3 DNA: TGTGCCAGTCGATTCGGGCGGCAGGTAGATTTTCACACTGAAGCTTTCTTT. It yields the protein CASRFGRQVDFHTEAFF. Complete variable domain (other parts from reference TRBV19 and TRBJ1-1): DGGITQSPKYLFRKEGQNVTLSCEQNLNHDAMYWYRQDPGQGLRLIYYSQIVNDFQKGDIAEGYSVSREKKESFPLTVTSAQKNPTAFYLCASRFGRQVDFHTEAFFGQGTRLTVV.